The rows below give T cell receptor beta chains drawn from one sample of a study of tumor and adjacent non-tumor tissue in lung cancer. One entry per CDR3 protein, called by TCRdb with MiXCR from the multiplex PCR reads. The sample records 100,000 or so distinct CDR3 sequences, roughly 78% being singletons. The sample consisted of distant non-tumor lung tissue. The receptor set was obtained from a man in his sixties with small cell lung cancer. Both conserved end residues are part of each CDR3. The order of the fields is V gene, D gene, clone size, J gene, CDR3 protein, CDR3 DNA. D genes are given only for firm matches. Clone size appears in some rows only: once, few, many, or a class for an expanded clone.

v_gene: TRBV11-2
d_gene: .
abundance: .
j_gene: TRBJ2-1
CDR3aa: CASQRRQGDNEHSF
CDR3nt: TGTGCCAGTCAGAGGCGGCAGGGCGACAATGAGCACTCCTTC

v_gene: TRBV6-5
d_gene: .
abundance: .
j_gene: TRBJ2-5
CDR3aa: CASTPEYLYQETQYF
CDR3nt: TGTGCCAGCACCCCGGAGTACCTATACCAAGAGACCCAGTACTTC

v_gene: TRBV20-1
d_gene: .
abundance: .
j_gene: TRBJ2-1
CDR3aa: CNARGPRGRDEQFF
CDR3nt: TGCAATGCTAGAGGCCCCAGGGGTCGGGATGAGCAGTTCTTC

v_gene: TRBV29-1
d_gene: TRBD2
abundance: .
j_gene: TRBJ2-3
CDR3aa: CSVEGLTGSITDAQYF
CDR3nt: TGCAGCGTTGAGGGACTAACGGGAAGTATCACAGATGCGCAGTATTTT

v_gene: TRBV29-1
d_gene: .
abundance: .
j_gene: TRBJ2-1
CDR3aa: CSLAMGNNEQSF
CDR3nt: TGCAGCTTAGCGATGGGAAACAATGAGCAGTCGTTC

v_gene: TRBV20-1
d_gene: TRBD1
abundance: .
j_gene: TRBJ2-7
CDR3aa: CSAVDLRDRAPYEQYF
CDR3nt: TGCAGTGCTGTCGACCTCCGCGACAGGGCACCCTACGAGCAGTACTTC

v_gene: TRBV28
d_gene: TRBD2
abundance: .
j_gene: TRBJ2-4
CDR3aa: CASSSPILAGANKSIQYF
CDR3nt: TGTGCCAGCAGTTCCCCGATTCTAGCGGGAGCGAACAAAAGCATTCAGTACTTC

v_gene: TRBV5-5
d_gene: TRBD1
abundance: .
j_gene: TRBJ1-5
CDR3aa: CASSLEGQGGIQPQHF
CDR3nt: TGTGCCAGCAGCTTGGAGGGTCAGGGGGGTATTCAGCCCCAGCATTTT

v_gene: TRBV6-2/TRBV6-3
d_gene: .
abundance: .
j_gene: TRBJ2-1
CDR3aa: CASTTGPNNDQFF
CDR3nt: TGCGCCAGCACTACCGGTCCTAACAATGATCAGTTCTTC

v_gene: TRBV11-2
d_gene: .
abundance: .
j_gene: TRBJ2-3
CDR3aa: CASSSGEIAGHTQCF
CDR3nt: TGTGCCAGCAGCTCCGGAGAAATTGCGGGACATACGCAGTGTTTT

v_gene: TRBV6-5
d_gene: .
abundance: once
j_gene: TRBJ1-2
CDR3aa: CASSVGISNFGYTF
CDR3nt: TGTGCCAGCAGTGTTGGGATTTCTAACTTTGGCTACACCTTC

v_gene: TRBV29-1
d_gene: .
abundance: .
j_gene: TRBJ2-1
CDR3aa: CSAFETPKRYNETFF
CDR3nt: TGTAGCGCCTTTGAAACCCCAAAACGATACAATGAGACGTTCTTC

v_gene: TRBV11-1
d_gene: .
abundance: .
j_gene: TRBJ2-3
CDR3aa: CASILRPDTQYF
CDR3nt: TGTGCCAGCATTCTTAGACCAGATACGCAGTATTTT

v_gene: TRBV5-6
d_gene: .
abundance: .
j_gene: TRBJ1-1
CDR3aa: CASSLTSMTSNTEAFF
CDR3nt: TGTGCCAGCAGCTTGACCTCCATGACATCGAACACTGAAGCTTTCTTT

v_gene: TRBV4-2
d_gene: .
abundance: .
j_gene: TRBJ1-1
CDR3aa: CASSPLRSGDDTEAFF
CDR3nt: TGTGCCAGCAGCCCTTTGCGCTCAGGGGATGACACTGAAGCTTTCTTT

v_gene: TRBV5-4
d_gene: TRBD2
abundance: .
j_gene: TRBJ2-1
CDR3aa: CTSKRSGTSPDNEQLF
CDR3nt: TGTACCAGCAAACGAAGCGGGACTAGCCCAGACAATGAGCAGTTGTTC

v_gene: TRBV6-1
d_gene: TRBD1
abundance: .
j_gene: TRBJ2-3
CDR3aa: CASNAYRGKGTDTQYF
CDR3nt: TGTGCCAGTAATGCTTACAGGGGTAAGGGCACAGATACGCAGTATTTT

v_gene: TRBV20-1
d_gene: .
abundance: .
j_gene: TRBJ2-1
CDR3aa: CSGRGAKRVSSYNEQFF
CDR3nt: TGCAGTGGCAGAGGGGCAAAGCGGGTGAGCTCCTACAATGAGCAGTTCTTC

v_gene: TRBV28
d_gene: TRBD1
abundance: .
j_gene: TRBJ1-2
CDR3aa: CASSSPSGQGPGGYTF
CDR3nt: TGTGCCAGCAGTTCCCCCTCAGGACAGGGGCCGGGTGGCTACACCTTC

v_gene: TRBV10-1
d_gene: .
abundance: once
j_gene: TRBJ2-1
CDR3aa: CASSEPTRSYNEQFF
CDR3nt: TGCGCCAGCAGTGAGCCAACCCGGAGCTACAATGAACAGTTCTTC

v_gene: TRBV13
d_gene: .
abundance: .
j_gene: TRBJ1-6
CDR3aa: CVSSQNDGSSYNSPLHF
CDR3nt: TGTGTCAGTAGCCAAAACGACGGAAGCTCCTATAATTCACCCCTACACTTT

v_gene: TRBV29-1
d_gene: TRBD1
abundance: .
j_gene: TRBJ2-5
CDR3aa: CSVSTGTGGGETQYF
CDR3nt: TGCAGCGTGAGTACCGGGACAGGGGGCGGCGAGACCCAGTACTTC

v_gene: TRBV6-1
d_gene: TRBD2
abundance: .
j_gene: TRBJ2-7
CDR3aa: CASSASQLALSSYEQYF
CDR3nt: TGTGCCAGCAGCGCGAGCCAACTAGCGTTGAGCTCCTACGAGCAGTACTTC

v_gene: TRBV4-1
d_gene: .
abundance: .
j_gene: TRBJ1-5
CDR3aa: CASNQGMSLPQHF
CDR3nt: TGTGCCAGCAACCAGGGGATGTCTCTGCCCCAGCATTTT

v_gene: TRBV12-3/TRBV12-4
d_gene: TRBD1
abundance: .
j_gene: TRBJ2-2
CDR3aa: CASRLSGTDTGELFF
CDR3nt: TGTGCCAGCAGGCTCTCTGGGACAGACACCGGGGAGCTGTTTTTC

v_gene: TRBV4-1
d_gene: .
abundance: .
j_gene: TRBJ2-7
CDR3aa: CASIFDGLYEQYF
CDR3nt: TGCGCCAGCATTTTCGACGGACTCTACGAGCAGTATTTC

v_gene: TRBV11-2
d_gene: TRBD2
abundance: once
j_gene: TRBJ2-5
CDR3aa: CASNLRLAEYQETQNF
CDR3nt: TGTGCCAGCAATTTAAGGCTAGCGGAGTACCAAGAGACCCAGAACTTC

v_gene: TRBV12-3/TRBV12-4
d_gene: .
abundance: .
j_gene: TRBJ2-5
CDR3aa: CASSFHRGMETLYF
CDR3nt: TGTGCCAGTAGTTTTCATCGAGGGATGGAGACCCTGTACTTC

v_gene: TRBV5-5
d_gene: TRBD1
abundance: .
j_gene: TRBJ1-1
CDR3aa: CASSGTARGCSTMDTVAFF
CDR3nt: TGTGCCAGCAGCGGAACTGCCAGGGGGTGTTCGACTATGGACACTGTAGCTTTCTTT

v_gene: TRBV29-1
d_gene: .
abundance: .
j_gene: TRBJ2-1
CDR3aa: CSGGLAGINERFF
CDR3nt: TGCAGCGGTGGACTGGCGGGAATTAATGAGCGGTTCTTC

v_gene: TRBV6-5
d_gene: .
abundance: .
j_gene: TRBJ2-3
CDR3aa: CASSYRAGDTDTQYF
CDR3nt: TGTGCCAGCAGTTACCGGGCAGGGGATACAGATACGCAGTATTTT

v_gene: TRBV11-3
d_gene: .
abundance: .
j_gene: TRBJ2-7
CDR3aa: CSSGFGGHEQYF
CDR3nt: TGCTCCAGCGGCTTCGGGGGTCACGAGCAGTACTTC

v_gene: TRBV6-5
d_gene: .
abundance: .
j_gene: TRBJ1-2
CDR3aa: CASIPVTGTGNYGNTF
CDR3nt: TGTGCCAGCATCCCCGTCACAGGGACGGGGAACTATGGCAACACCTTC

v_gene: TRBV5-1
d_gene: .
abundance: .
j_gene: TRBJ2-7
CDR3aa: CASKLVLSSYEQYF
CDR3nt: TGCGCCAGCAAGTTGGTGTTGAGCTCCTACGAGCAGTACTTC

v_gene: TRBV5-1
d_gene: TRBD1
abundance: .
j_gene: TRBJ1-1
CDR3aa: CASSLTQGMSTEAFF
CDR3nt: TGCGCCAGCAGCTTGACACAGGGGATGAGCACTGAAGCTTTCTTT

v_gene: TRBV6-1
d_gene: TRBD2
abundance: .
j_gene: TRBJ2-1
CDR3aa: CGSSFHREGTYNEQFF
CDR3nt: TGTGGCAGTAGCTTTCATCGGGAGGGTACTTACAATGAGCAGTTCTTC

v_gene: TRBV29-1
d_gene: TRBD1
abundance: .
j_gene: TRBJ1-2
CDR3aa: CSVEDGTGGTSIYGYTF
CDR3nt: TGCAGCGTTGAGGACGGGACAGGGGGCACGTCTATCTATGGCTACACCTTC

v_gene: TRBV11-3
d_gene: TRBD1
abundance: .
j_gene: TRBJ2-5
CDR3aa: CASSPSRTGYEIQYF
CDR3nt: TGTGCAAGCAGCCCTAGCCGGACAGGGTACGAGATCCAGTACTTC

v_gene: TRBV20-1
d_gene: TRBD2
abundance: .
j_gene: TRBJ2-1
CDR3aa: CNAKTSGHSEQFF
CDR3nt: TGCAATGCTAAGACTAGCGGACACAGTGAGCAGTTCTTT

v_gene: TRBV6-6
d_gene: .
abundance: .
j_gene: TRBJ2-2
CDR3aa: CSSSSSNTGELFF
CDR3nt: .

v_gene: TRBV11-1
d_gene: TRBD2
abundance: once
j_gene: TRBJ2-1
CDR3aa: CANGLREGLNEQFF
CDR3nt: TGTGCCAACGGCTTGCGGGAGGGCCTCAATGAGCAGTTCTTC

v_gene: TRBV6-5
d_gene: .
abundance: .
j_gene: TRBJ1-1
CDR3aa: CASSYSIRLNTEALF
CDR3nt: TGTGCCAGCAGTTACTCGATCAGGCTGAACACTGAAGCTTTATTT

v_gene: TRBV6-6
d_gene: .
abundance: .
j_gene: TRBJ2-4
CDR3aa: CASSSDGIAKNTQYF
CDR3nt: TGTGCCAGCAGTTCAGACGGGATAGCCAAGAACACTCAGTACTTC

v_gene: TRBV6-2/TRBV6-3
d_gene: .
abundance: .
j_gene: TRBJ2-2
CDR3aa: CASSLAPSSNTEGLFF
CDR3nt: TGTGCCAGCAGTTTAGCTCCTAGCTCGAACACCGAGGGGCTGTTTTTT

v_gene: TRBV6-2/TRBV6-3
d_gene: .
abundance: .
j_gene: TRBJ2-3
CDR3aa: CAITRGQADMQYF
CDR3nt: TGTGCCATCACCCGCGGTCAGGCAGATATGCAGTATTTT

v_gene: TRBV20-1
d_gene: .
abundance: many
j_gene: TRBJ2-1
CDR3aa: CSALADSGNEQFF
CDR3nt: TGCAGTGCCCTAGCAGACTCCGGCAATGAGCAGTTCTTC

v_gene: TRBV11-2
d_gene: .
abundance: .
j_gene: TRBJ2-1
CDR3aa: CASSLEAGFVGQFF
CDR3nt: TGTGCCAGCAGCTTAGAGGCAGGGTTTGTTGGTCAGTTCTTC

v_gene: TRBV10-3
d_gene: .
abundance: .
j_gene: TRBJ2-3
CDR3aa: CAIIDPDSTHDTQYF
CDR3nt: TGTGCCATCATCGATCCCGACTCCACGCACGATACGCAGTATTTT

v_gene: TRBV29-1
d_gene: TRBD1
abundance: .
j_gene: TRBJ2-3
CDR3aa: CSVKDGQGLTVTQYF
CDR3nt: TGCAGCGTTAAAGATGGACAGGGACTCACAGTTACGCAGTATTTT

v_gene: TRBV4-2
d_gene: .
abundance: .
j_gene: TRBJ2-2
CDR3aa: CASSQEVGRTEELFF
CDR3nt: TGTGCCAGCAGCCAAGAGGTGGGTAGGACCGAGGAGCTGTTTTTT

v_gene: TRBV19
d_gene: .
abundance: .
j_gene: TRBJ1-6
CDR3aa: CASSEGVNSPLHF
CDR3nt: TGTGCCAGTAGTGAAGGGGTGAATTCACCCCTCCACTTT

v_gene: TRBV29-1
d_gene: .
abundance: .
j_gene: TRBJ2-7
CDR3aa: CSVDIQSKGEQNF
CDR3nt: TGCAGCGTTGATATCCAATCGAAGGGCGAGCAGAACTTC

v_gene: TRBV12-3/TRBV12-4
d_gene: .
abundance: .
j_gene: TRBJ2-5
CDR3aa: CISSLGTQYF
CDR3nt: TGTATCAGCAGTTTAGGGACCCAGTACTTC